This T cell receptor beta chain was sequenced in a study of CD8 T cells in ankylosing spondylitis. Concerning this clonotype itself: What it binds is unknown.

Quantitative 5'-RACE with molecular barcodes generated TCR beta libraries. TCRdb re-called the 5' RACE reads with MiXCR, one entry per CDR3 protein. The table records some 220,000 distinct CDR3 sequences, about 7% of them present only once. The CDR3 has 14 amino acids. Trimming shortened V by 5 bases and J by 0 bases, and 10 bases separated the two germline ends. Germline V gives CDR1 SGHDN, CDR2 FVKESK. Study results and limitations: Seemingly distinctive of ankylosing spondylitis blood was a TCR beta motif formed by eight highly homologous variants. Before this, some motif variants had been reported in reactive arthritis synovial fluid and blood. Disease-linked clones displayed a CD8+ phenotype and appeared relatively rarely in peripheral blood.

The clonotype was recovered from a male donor with ankylosing spondylitis. The chain uses TRBV14 and TRBJ1-2; D not resolved. The specimen was blood, either unsorted or a sorted T cell fraction (not recorded which). The CDR3 region has the DNA TGTGCCAGCAGCTGGGATGTAACTAACTATGGCTACACCTTC. Translation: CASSWDVTNYGYTF.